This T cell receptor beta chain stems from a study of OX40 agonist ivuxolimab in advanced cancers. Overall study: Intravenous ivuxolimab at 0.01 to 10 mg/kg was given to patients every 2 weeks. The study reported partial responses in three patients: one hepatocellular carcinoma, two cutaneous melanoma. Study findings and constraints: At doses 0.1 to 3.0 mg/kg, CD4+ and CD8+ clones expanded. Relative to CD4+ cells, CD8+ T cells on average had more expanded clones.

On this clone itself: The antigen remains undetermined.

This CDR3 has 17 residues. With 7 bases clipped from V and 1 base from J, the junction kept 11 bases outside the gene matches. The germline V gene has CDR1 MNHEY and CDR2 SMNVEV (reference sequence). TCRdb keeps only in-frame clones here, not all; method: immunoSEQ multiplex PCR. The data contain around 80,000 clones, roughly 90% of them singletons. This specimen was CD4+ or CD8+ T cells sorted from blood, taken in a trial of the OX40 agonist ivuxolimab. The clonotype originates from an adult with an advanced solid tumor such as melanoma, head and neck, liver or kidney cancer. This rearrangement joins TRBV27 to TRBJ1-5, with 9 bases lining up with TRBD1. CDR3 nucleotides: TGTGCCAGCAAATTGTCGGGACAGGGAACCAGCAATCAGCCCCAGCATTTT. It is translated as CASKLSGQGTSNQPQHF.